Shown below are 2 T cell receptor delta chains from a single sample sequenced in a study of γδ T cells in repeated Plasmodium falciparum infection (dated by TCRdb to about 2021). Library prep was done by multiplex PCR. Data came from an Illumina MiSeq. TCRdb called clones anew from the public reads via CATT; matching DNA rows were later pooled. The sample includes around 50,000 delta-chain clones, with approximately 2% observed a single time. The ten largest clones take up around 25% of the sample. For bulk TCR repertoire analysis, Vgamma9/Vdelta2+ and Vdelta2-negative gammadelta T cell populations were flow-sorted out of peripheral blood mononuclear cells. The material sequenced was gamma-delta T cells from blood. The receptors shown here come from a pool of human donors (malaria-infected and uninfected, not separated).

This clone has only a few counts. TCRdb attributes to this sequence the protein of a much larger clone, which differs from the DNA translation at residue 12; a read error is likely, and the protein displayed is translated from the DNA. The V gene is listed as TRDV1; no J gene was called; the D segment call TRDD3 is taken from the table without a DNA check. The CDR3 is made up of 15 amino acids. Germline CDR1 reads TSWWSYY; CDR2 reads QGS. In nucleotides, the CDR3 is TGTGCTCTTGGGACCACGGGGATTACGTCCGATAACCTCATCTTT. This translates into CALGTTGITSDNLIF.

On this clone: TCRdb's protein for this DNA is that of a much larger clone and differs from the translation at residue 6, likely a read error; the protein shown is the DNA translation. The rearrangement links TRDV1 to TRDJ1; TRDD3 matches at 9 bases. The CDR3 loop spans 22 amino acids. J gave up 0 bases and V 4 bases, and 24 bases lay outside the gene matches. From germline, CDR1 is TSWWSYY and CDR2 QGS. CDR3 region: CALGALIHRVPYWGKYTDKLIF. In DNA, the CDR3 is TGTGCTCTTGGGGCTCTTATCCACCGAGTCCCGTACTGGGGGAAGTACACCGATAAACTCATCTTT.